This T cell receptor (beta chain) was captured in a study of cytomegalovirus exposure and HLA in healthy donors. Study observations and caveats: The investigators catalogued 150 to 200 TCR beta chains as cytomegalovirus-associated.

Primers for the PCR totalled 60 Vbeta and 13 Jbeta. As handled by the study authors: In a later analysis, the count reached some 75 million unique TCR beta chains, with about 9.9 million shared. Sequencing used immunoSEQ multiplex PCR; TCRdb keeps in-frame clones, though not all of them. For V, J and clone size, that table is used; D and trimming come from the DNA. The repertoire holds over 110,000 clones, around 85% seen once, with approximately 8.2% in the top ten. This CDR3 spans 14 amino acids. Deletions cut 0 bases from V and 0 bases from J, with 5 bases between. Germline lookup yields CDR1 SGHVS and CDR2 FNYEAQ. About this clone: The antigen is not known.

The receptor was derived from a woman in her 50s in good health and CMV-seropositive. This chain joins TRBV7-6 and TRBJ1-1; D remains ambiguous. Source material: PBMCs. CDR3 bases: TGTGCCAGCAGCTTAGCAGCGGTGAACACTGAAGCTTTCTTT. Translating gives CASSLAAVNTEAFF.